These T cell receptor beta chains were read from a single sample in a study of T cells expressing NK-cell markers. With the 5' RACE reads reprocessed, TCRdb shows one record per CDR3 protein and no DNA. Here the sample table reports some 150,000 distinct CDR3 sequences. The sequencing sample was made of blood T cells: a sorted CD56 or NKG2C T cell subset, CD4+ or CD8+ T cells, or bulk PBMC T cells (not recorded which). Receptor source: a man aged 18 to 30 in good health. The CDR3 runs from the conserved cysteine through the conserved F or W.

V	J	CDR3
TRBV18	TRBJ2-5	CASSSGGIQETQYF
TRBV2	TRBJ2-2	CASIPPGGANTGELFF
TRBV5-1	TRBJ2-3	CASSLGGQSTDTQYF
TRBV28	TRBJ2-5	CASSDLTHTQETQYF
TRBV2	TRBJ2-3	CASRTKLAGGPWDTQYF
TRBV12-3/TRBV12-4	TRBJ2-5	CASSILAGGETQYF
TRBV7-2	TRBJ2-1	CASSPAGGGSYNEQFF
TRBV27	TRBJ2-2	CASSRTSANTGELFF
TRBV4-1	TRBJ2-4	CASSQDDGQGDIQYF
TRBV10-2	TRBJ2-2	CASTAENTGELFF
TRBV29-1	TRBJ2-7	CSIRAGRGEQYF
TRBV23-1	TRBJ2-5	CASRPGLAGARETQYF
TRBV2	TRBJ2-1	CASSQSRLAGVIEQFF
TRBV29-1	TRBJ1-1	CSVRRDDTEAFF
TRBV12-3/TRBV12-4	TRBJ2-1	CASSDSDYSSYNEQFF
TRBV7-7	TRBJ2-1	CASSLGGGSGRGHYNEQFF